This T cell receptor (beta chain) was recorded in a study of monozygotic twins with inflammatory bowel disease. In regard to this clonotype: Its antigen is still unknown.

Overall study results and limits: Evidence failed to back one strong IBD-linked signal or clonotype.

Per germline, CDR1 LGHDT and CDR2 YNNKEL (reference sequence). CDR3 length: 12 amino acids. After re-calling the 5' RACE reads, TCRdb lists one entry per CDR3 protein, DNA absent. The repertoire shows approximately 330,000 distinct CDR3 sequences; the top ten hold approximately 2%. The V and J genes are TRBV3-1 and TRBJ1-5. The TCR was taken from a human donor with ulcerative colitis or Crohn's disease, or a healthy co-twin of an affected twin (not recorded which). Sample: blood. CDR3 residues: CASSQLGQPQHF.